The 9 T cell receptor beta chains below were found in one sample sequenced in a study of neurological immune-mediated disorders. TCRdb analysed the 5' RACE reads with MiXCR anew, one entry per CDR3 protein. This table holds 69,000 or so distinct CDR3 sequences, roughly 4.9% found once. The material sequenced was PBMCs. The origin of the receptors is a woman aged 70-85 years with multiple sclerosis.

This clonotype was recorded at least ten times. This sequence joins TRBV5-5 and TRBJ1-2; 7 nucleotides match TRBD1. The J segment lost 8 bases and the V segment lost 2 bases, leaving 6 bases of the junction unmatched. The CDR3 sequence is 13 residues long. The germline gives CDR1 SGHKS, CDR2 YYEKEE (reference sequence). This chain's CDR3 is CASSFVAGGGYTF. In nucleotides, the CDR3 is TGTGCCAGCAGCTTCGTGGCAGGGGGAGGCTACACCTTC.

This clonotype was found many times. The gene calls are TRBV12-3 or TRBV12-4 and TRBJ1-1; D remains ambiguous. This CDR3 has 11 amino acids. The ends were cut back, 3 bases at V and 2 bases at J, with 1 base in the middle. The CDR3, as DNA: TGTGCCAGCAGTTTTAACACTGAAGCTTTCTTT. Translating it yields CASSFNTEAFF.

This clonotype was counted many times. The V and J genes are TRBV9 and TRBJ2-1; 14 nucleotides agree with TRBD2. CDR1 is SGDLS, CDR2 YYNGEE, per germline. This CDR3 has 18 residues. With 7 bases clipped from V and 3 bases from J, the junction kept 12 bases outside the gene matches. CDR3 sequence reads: CASEEGTSGRISYNEQFF. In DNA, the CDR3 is TGTGCCAGCGAGGAAGGGACTAGCGGGAGAATCAGCTACAATGAGCAGTTCTTC. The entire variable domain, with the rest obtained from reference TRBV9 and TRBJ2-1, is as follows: DSGVTQTPKHLITATGQRVTLRCSPRSGDLSVYWYQQSLDQGLQFLIQYYNGEERAKGNILERFSAQQFPDLHSELNLSSLELGDSALYFCASEEGTSGRISYNEQFFGPGTRLTVL.

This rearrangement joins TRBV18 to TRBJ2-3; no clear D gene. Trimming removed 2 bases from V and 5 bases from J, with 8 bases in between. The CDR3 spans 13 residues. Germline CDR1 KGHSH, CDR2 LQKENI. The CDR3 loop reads CASSPMVGDTQYF. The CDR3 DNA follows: TGTGCCAGCTCACCAATGGTAGGAGATACGCAGTATTTT.

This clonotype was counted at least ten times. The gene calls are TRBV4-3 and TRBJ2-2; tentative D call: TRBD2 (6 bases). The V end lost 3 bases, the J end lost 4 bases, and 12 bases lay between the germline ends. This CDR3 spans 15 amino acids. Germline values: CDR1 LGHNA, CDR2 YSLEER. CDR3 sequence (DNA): TGCGCCAGCAGCCAGAGGAGGGCCGGCACCGGGGAGCTGTTTTTT. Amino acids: CASSQRRAGTGELFF.

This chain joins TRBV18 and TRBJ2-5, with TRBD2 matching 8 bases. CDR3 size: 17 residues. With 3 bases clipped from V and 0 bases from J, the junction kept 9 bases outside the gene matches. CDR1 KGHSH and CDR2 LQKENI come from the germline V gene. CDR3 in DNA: TGTGCCAGCTCACCCATCCCCCTAGCGGGCGACCAAGAGACCCAGTACTTC. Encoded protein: CASSPIPLAGDQETQYF.

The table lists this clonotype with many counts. The CDR3 nucleotides are TGCAGTGCTAGGACATACGCCGGGGATACGCAGTATTTT. Amino acids: CSARTYAGDTQYF. The chain combines TRBV20-1 with TRBJ2-3; no firm D call. This CDR3 is built from 13 residues. V gave up 3 bases and J gave up 6 bases, with 13 bases separating them. Germline assignment: CDR1 DFQATT and CDR2 SNEGSKA (reference sequence).

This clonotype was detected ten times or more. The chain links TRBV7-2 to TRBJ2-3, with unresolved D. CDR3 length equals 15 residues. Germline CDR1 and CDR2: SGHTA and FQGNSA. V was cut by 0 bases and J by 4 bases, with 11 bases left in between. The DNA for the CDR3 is TGTGCCAGCAGCTTAGCGCTAATGAGCCCAGATACGCAGTATTTT. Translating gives CASSLALMSPDTQYF.

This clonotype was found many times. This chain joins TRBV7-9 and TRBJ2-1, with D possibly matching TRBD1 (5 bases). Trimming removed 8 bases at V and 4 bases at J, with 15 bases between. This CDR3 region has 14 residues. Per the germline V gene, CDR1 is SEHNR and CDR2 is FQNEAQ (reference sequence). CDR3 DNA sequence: TGTGCCAGCTCCTCTATGGCAGGGTACAATGAGCAGTTCTTC. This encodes CASSSMAGYNEQFF. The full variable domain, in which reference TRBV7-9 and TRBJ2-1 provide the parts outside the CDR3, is DTGVSQNPRHKITKRGQNVTFRCDPISEHNRLYWYRQTLGQGPEFLTYFQNEAQLEKSRLLSDRFSAERPKGSFSTLEIQRTEQGDSAMYLCASSSMAGYNEQFFGPGTRLTVL.